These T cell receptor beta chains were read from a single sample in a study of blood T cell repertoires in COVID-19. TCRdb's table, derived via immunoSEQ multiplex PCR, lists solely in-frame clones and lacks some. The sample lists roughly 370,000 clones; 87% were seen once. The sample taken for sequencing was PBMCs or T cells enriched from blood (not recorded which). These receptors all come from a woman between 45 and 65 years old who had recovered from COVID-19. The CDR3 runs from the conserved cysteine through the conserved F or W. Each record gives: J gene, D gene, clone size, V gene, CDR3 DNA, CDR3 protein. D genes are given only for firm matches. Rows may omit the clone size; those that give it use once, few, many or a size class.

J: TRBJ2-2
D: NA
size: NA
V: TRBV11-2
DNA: TGTGCCAGCACCCTGGGGGCCGTTCACACCGGGGAGCTGTTTTTT
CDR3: CASTLGAVHTGELFF

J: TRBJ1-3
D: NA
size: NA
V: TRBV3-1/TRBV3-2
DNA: TGTGCCAGCAGCCATCCCACAGGGACTGGAAACACCATATATTTT
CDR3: CASSHPTGTGNTIYF

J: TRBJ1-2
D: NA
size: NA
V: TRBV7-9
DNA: TGTGCCAGCAGCTTAGCCCAGGGAAAAGGCTACACCTTC
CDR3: CASSLAQGKGYTF

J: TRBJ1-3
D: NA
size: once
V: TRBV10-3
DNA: TGTGCCATCAGTGCAGACTCTGGAAACACCATATATTTT
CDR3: CAISADSGNTIYF

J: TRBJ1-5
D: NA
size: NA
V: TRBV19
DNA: TGTGCCAGTAGTATATACGACAGCAATGATCAGCCCCAGCATTTT
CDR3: CASSIYDSNDQPQHF

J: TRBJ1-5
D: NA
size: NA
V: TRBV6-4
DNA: TGTGCCAGCACTAGTCGGGAGCGAAATCAGCCCCAGCATTTT
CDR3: CASTSRERNQPQHF

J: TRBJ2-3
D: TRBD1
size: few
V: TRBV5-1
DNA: TGCGCCAGCAGCTTCGGACAGGGCACAGATACGCAGTATTTT
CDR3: CASSFGQGTDTQYF

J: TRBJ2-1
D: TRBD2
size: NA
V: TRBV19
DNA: TGTGCCAGTAGTTGGACTAGCGTGGCCAATGAGCAGTTCTTC
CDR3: CASSWTSVANEQFF

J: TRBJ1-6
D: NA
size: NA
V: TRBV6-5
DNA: TGTGCCAGCAGCCTACAGGGTGGTTCACCCCTCCACTTT
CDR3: CASSLQGGSPLHF

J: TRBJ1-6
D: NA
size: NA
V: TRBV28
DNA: TGTGCCAGCAGAATATCCCCCGGGACCCTCCACTTT
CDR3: CASRISPGTLHF

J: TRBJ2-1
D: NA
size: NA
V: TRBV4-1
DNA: TGCGCCAGCAGCCATCCCCAGGGCAATGAGCAGTTCTTC
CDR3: CASSHPQGNEQFF

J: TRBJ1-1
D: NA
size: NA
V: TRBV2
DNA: TGTGCCAGCAGTGATTTGACAGAAGATGAAGCTTTCTTT
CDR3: CASSDLTEDEAFF

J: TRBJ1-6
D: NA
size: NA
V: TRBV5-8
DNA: TGTGCCAGCAGCTTGTCGGGTTTCTATAATTCACCCCTCCACTTT
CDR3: CASSLSGFYNSPLHF

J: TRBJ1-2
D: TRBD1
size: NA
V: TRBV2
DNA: TGTGCCAGCAGTGAGGGACAGGGAGGTAGCTATGGCTACACCTTC
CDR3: CASSEGQGGSYGYTF

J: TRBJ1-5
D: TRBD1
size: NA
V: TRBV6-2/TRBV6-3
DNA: TGTGCCAGCAGCCTCGCGGCCGGGACAGGGTGGAACCAGCCCCAGCATTTT
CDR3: CASSLAAGTGWNQPQHF

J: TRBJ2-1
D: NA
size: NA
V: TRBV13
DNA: TGTGCCAGCAGCTTCCGCGGGGACAGTTCCTACAATGAGCAGTTCTTC
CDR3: CASSFRGDSSYNEQFF

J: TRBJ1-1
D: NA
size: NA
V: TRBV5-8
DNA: TGTGCCAGCAGCTTCGGACAGTACACTGAAGCTTTCTTT
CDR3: CASSFGQYTEAFF

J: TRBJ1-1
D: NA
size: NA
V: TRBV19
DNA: TGTGCCAGTAGTTCGACAGCGGGCTCCGAAGCTTTCTTT
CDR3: CASSSTAGSEAFF

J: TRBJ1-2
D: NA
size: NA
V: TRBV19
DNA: TGTGCCAGTAGTATAATCGTTGGGGGAGGCCGCTATGGCTACACCTTC
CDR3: CASSIIVGGGRYGYTF

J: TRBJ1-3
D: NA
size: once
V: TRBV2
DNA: TGTGCCAGCAGTGCCGGAGTCGCTGGAAACACCATATATTTT
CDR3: CASSAGVAGNTIYF

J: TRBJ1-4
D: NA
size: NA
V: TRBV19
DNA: TGTGCCAGTAGGGGAGTGGGAAATGAAAAACTGTTTTTT
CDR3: CASRGVGNEKLFF

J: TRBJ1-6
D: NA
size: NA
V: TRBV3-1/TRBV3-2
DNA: TGTGCCAGCAGCCAAGAGCAGGGAAACTCACCCCTCCACTTT
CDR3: CASSQEQGNSPLHF

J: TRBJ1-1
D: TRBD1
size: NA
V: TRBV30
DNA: TGTGCCTGGAGTGTACAACAGGGGCCCACTGAAGCTTTCTTT
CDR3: CAWSVQQGPTEAFF

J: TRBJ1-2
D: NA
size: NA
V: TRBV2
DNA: TGTGCCAGCAGTGGAGGACTGGGATTGGGCTACACCTTC
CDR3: CASSGGLGLGYTF

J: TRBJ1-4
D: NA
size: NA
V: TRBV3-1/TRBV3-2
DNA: TGTGCCAGCCGCCAGGGGCCCTCCGGGAGAGAAAAACTGTTTTTT
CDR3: CASRQGPSGREKLFF

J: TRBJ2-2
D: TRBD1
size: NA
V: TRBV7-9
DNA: TGTGCCAGCAGCCTAGGGACAGGGAACACCGGGGAGCTGTTTTTT
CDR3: CASSLGTGNTGELFF

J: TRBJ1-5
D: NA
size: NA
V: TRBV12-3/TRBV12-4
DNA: TGTGCCAGCAGTTTGACAGGCAATCAGCCCCAGCATTTT
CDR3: CASSLTGNQPQHF

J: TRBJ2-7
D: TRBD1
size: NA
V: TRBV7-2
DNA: TGTGCCAGCAAAGGACAGGTGGCCTACGAGCAGTACTTC
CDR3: CASKGQVAYEQYF